Listed below are T cell receptor beta chains from one sample, sequenced in a study of identical twins. TCRdb passed the 5' RACE reads through MiXCR, listing each CDR3 protein once. The data hold about 530,000 distinct CDR3 sequences, with more than 20% observed a single time. This sample was shared with a second study, whose subject was yellow fever vaccine responses in identical twins.

The source material was CD4+ T cells sorted from blood. The source is a woman under 30 in good health. Each CDR3 is given with its conserved first and last residue. Fields, in order: V gene, D gene, clone size, J gene, CDR3 DNA, CDR3 protein. D genes are given only for firm matches. Clone size is shown for a subset of rows, as once, few, many or a class of expanded clone.

V gene: TRBV7-9; D gene: NA; clone size: few; J gene: TRBJ2-7; CDR3 DNA: TGTGCCAGCAGCTTATCGGCCAGGGGAAGCGAGCAGTACTTC; CDR3 protein: CASSLSARGSEQYF
V gene: TRBV10-3; D gene: TRBD2; clone size: few; J gene: TRBJ2-1; CDR3 DNA: TGTGCCATCAGTGGGGTTAGCGGGTTTAACAATGAGCAGTTCTTC; CDR3 protein: CAISGVSGFNNEQFF
V gene: TRBV7-9; D gene: TRBD1; clone size: NA; J gene: TRBJ2-3; CDR3 DNA: TGTGCCAGCAGCCTGGGACAGCCAAGAGGAGCAGATACGCAGTATTTT; CDR3 protein: CASSLGQPRGADTQYF
V gene: TRBV11-2; D gene: NA; clone size: NA; J gene: TRBJ2-1; CDR3 DNA: TGTGCCAGCAGCCGCCAGGGGTGGGAAAACAATGAGCAGTTCTTC; CDR3 protein: CASSRQGWENNEQFF
V gene: TRBV2; D gene: TRBD2; clone size: NA; J gene: TRBJ2-3; CDR3 DNA: TGTGCCAGCAGTGAAGGGGGACTAGCGGGAGTGTCAGATACGCAGTATTTT; CDR3 protein: CASSEGGLAGVSDTQYF
V gene: TRBV28; D gene: TRBD1; clone size: NA; J gene: TRBJ2-7; CDR3 DNA: TGTGCCAGCAGGCAGACAGGGTACGAGCAGTACTTC; CDR3 protein: CASRQTGYEQYF
V gene: TRBV7-2; D gene: NA; clone size: few; J gene: TRBJ2-3; CDR3 DNA: TGTGCCAGCAGCTTAATAACGGCAGATACGCAGTATTTT; CDR3 protein: CASSLITADTQYF
V gene: TRBV6-4; D gene: NA; clone size: few; J gene: TRBJ2-1; CDR3 DNA: TGTGCCAGCAGTGAGGACGGCTACAATGAGCAGTTCTTC; CDR3 protein: CASSEDGYNEQFF
V gene: TRBV2; D gene: NA; clone size: few; J gene: TRBJ1-5; CDR3 DNA: TGTGCCAGCAGTGGCTTAGGGGATCAGCCCCAGCATTTT; CDR3 protein: CASSGLGDQPQHF
V gene: TRBV7-7; D gene: NA; clone size: few; J gene: TRBJ2-3; CDR3 DNA: TGTGCCAGCAGCTTAGGCGTGGGGATGACAGATACGCAGTATTTT; CDR3 protein: CASSLGVGMTDTQYF
V gene: TRBV5-1; D gene: TRBD1; clone size: few; J gene: TRBJ2-7; CDR3 DNA: TGCGCCAGCAGCCTTCCTCCGGGACAGAGTTACACCTACGAGCAGTACTTC; CDR3 protein: CASSLPPGQSYTYEQYF
V gene: TRBV10-3; D gene: TRBD2; clone size: NA; J gene: TRBJ2-1; CDR3 DNA: TGTGCCATCAGCGGGAGGGCCTCCCACAATGAGCAGTTCTTC; CDR3 protein: CAISGRASHNEQFF
V gene: TRBV24-1; D gene: NA; clone size: few; J gene: TRBJ2-2; CDR3 DNA: TGTGCCACCAGTAACCTTAACACCGGGGAGCTGTTTTTT; CDR3 protein: CATSNLNTGELFF
V gene: TRBV12-3/TRBV12-4; D gene: TRBD2; clone size: many; J gene: TRBJ2-3; CDR3 DNA: TGTGCCAGCAGTACTAGCGGGAGTTCAGATACGCAGTATTTT; CDR3 protein: CASSTSGSSDTQYF
V gene: TRBV20-1; D gene: NA; clone size: NA; J gene: TRBJ2-2; CDR3 DNA: TGCAGTGCTATGAAGGCCTCGAACACCGGGGAGCTGTTTTTT; CDR3 protein: CSAMKASNTGELFF
V gene: TRBV5-1; D gene: TRBD1; clone size: NA; J gene: TRBJ1-2; CDR3 DNA: TGCGCCAGCAGCTTGGGACAGGGAGCAGGCTATGGCTACACCTTC; CDR3 protein: CASSLGQGAGYGYTF
V gene: TRBV6-2/TRBV6-3; D gene: TRBD2; clone size: many; J gene: TRBJ2-1; CDR3 DNA: TGTGCCAGCAGTTACTCACCTAGCGGGGGGCTTTACAATGAGCAGTTCTTC; CDR3 protein: CASSYSPSGGLYNEQFF
V gene: TRBV14; D gene: NA; clone size: few; J gene: TRBJ2-1; CDR3 DNA: TGTGCCAGCAGCCGAGCGATCCGGGCCCCTGAGCAGTTCTTC; CDR3 protein: CASSRAIRAPEQFF
V gene: TRBV6-1; D gene: TRBD2; clone size: few; J gene: TRBJ2-3; CDR3 DNA: TGTGCCGGCAGGGGACTAGTCGTGGTCACAGATACGCAGTATTTT; CDR3 protein: CAGRGLVVVTDTQYF
V gene: TRBV10-3; D gene: NA; clone size: NA; J gene: TRBJ1-5; CDR3 DNA: TGTGCCATCAGTGGAAGGGACGATAGCAATCAGCCCCAGCATTTT; CDR3 protein: CAISGRDDSNQPQHF
V gene: TRBV20-1; D gene: NA; clone size: few; J gene: TRBJ1-2; CDR3 DNA: TGCAGTGCTAGAGGCGGCATGGGGACGGGTGGCTACACCTTC; CDR3 protein: CSARGGMGTGGYTF
V gene: TRBV29-1; D gene: TRBD2; clone size: NA; J gene: TRBJ2-5; CDR3 DNA: TGCAGCGTTGGGACTAGCGGGGGCCCGGGGGAGACCCAGTACTTC; CDR3 protein: CSVGTSGGPGETQYF
V gene: TRBV3-1; D gene: NA; clone size: NA; J gene: TRBJ2-1; CDR3 DNA: TGTGCCAGCAGCCAGATGGGACTCACCTACAATGAGCAGTTCTTC; CDR3 protein: CASSQMGLTYNEQFF
V gene: TRBV6-1; D gene: NA; clone size: few; J gene: TRBJ2-5; CDR3 DNA: TGTGCCAGCAGTGGGAACAGAGTAGGGGTAGAGACCCAGTACTTC; CDR3 protein: CASSGNRVGVETQYF
V gene: TRBV5-1; D gene: TRBD1; clone size: NA; J gene: TRBJ2-1; CDR3 DNA: TGCGCCAGCAGCTTGGATCCTCCAGGGGGCGGGGCGGATGAGCAGTTCTTC; CDR3 protein: CASSLDPPGGGADEQFF
V gene: TRBV24-1; D gene: TRBD1; clone size: few; J gene: TRBJ2-1; CDR3 DNA: TGTGCCACCCGGCCCACGACAGGGGAAGTAAATGAGCAGTTCTTC; CDR3 protein: CATRPTTGEVNEQFF
V gene: TRBV6-1; D gene: TRBD1; clone size: NA; J gene: TRBJ2-1; CDR3 DNA: TGTGCCAGCAGCCGGGACAGGGTCCAGAACAATGAGCAGTTCTTC; CDR3 protein: CASSRDRVQNNEQFF
V gene: TRBV12-3/TRBV12-4; D gene: TRBD2; clone size: NA; J gene: TRBJ2-2; CDR3 DNA: TGTGCCAGCAGTTCGCGACTAGCGGGAGGGGCCGGGGAGCTGTTTTTT; CDR3 protein: CASSSRLAGGAGELFF
V gene: TRBV12-3/TRBV12-4; D gene: NA; clone size: few; J gene: TRBJ2-4; CDR3 DNA: TGTGCCAGCAGTTCAAGTGTCCCCAAAAACATTCAGTACTTC; CDR3 protein: CASSSSVPKNIQYF
V gene: TRBV5-8; D gene: NA; clone size: many; J gene: TRBJ2-1; CDR3 DNA: TGTGCCAGCAGCTTGTCGGGGACCTACAATGAGCAGTTCTTC; CDR3 protein: CASSLSGTYNEQFF
V gene: TRBV20-1; D gene: NA; clone size: NA; J gene: TRBJ2-2; CDR3 DNA: TGCAGTGCAAGCGATCTGGGGTACACCGGGGAGCTGTTTTTT; CDR3 protein: CSASDLGYTGELFF
V gene: TRBV27; D gene: TRBD1; clone size: few; J gene: TRBJ2-3; CDR3 DNA: TGTGCCAGCAGGACAGGGCGAACAGATACGCAGTATTTT; CDR3 protein: CASRTGRTDTQYF
V gene: TRBV27; D gene: TRBD2; clone size: few; J gene: TRBJ2-1; CDR3 DNA: TGTGCCAGCAGCCACGCCGGGACTAGCGGGAAAGATGAGCAGTTCTTC; CDR3 protein: CASSHAGTSGKDEQFF
V gene: TRBV18; D gene: NA; clone size: NA; J gene: TRBJ2-7; CDR3 DNA: TGTGCCAGCTCACGGGACATATACTACGAGCAGTACTTC; CDR3 protein: CASSRDIYYEQYF
V gene: TRBV6-5; D gene: TRBD2; clone size: few; J gene: TRBJ2-1; CDR3 DNA: TGTGCCAGCAGTTACCCTGCGGGGGGCCGAAACAATGAGCAGTTCTTC; CDR3 protein: CASSYPAGGRNNEQFF
V gene: TRBV7-9; D gene: NA; clone size: once; J gene: TRBJ2-5; CDR3 DNA: TGTGCCAGCAGCTTAGTTTTCGGCGGGGAAATCCAAGAGACCCAGTACTTC; CDR3 protein: CASSLVFGGEIQETQYF
V gene: TRBV5-1; D gene: NA; clone size: NA; J gene: TRBJ1-1; CDR3 DNA: TGCGCCAGCAGCGGAGGAAACCTAGCAGGAGCTAACACTGAAGCTTTCTTT; CDR3 protein: CASSGGNLAGANTEAFF
V gene: TRBV9; D gene: NA; clone size: few; J gene: TRBJ2-2; CDR3 DNA: TGTGCCAGCAGCGTAAGGCAGCCGAACACCGGGGAGCTGTTTTTT; CDR3 protein: CASSVRQPNTGELFF
V gene: TRBV20-1; D gene: NA; clone size: NA; J gene: TRBJ1-5; CDR3 DNA: TGCAGTGTCCCAGAAAATAGCAATCAGCCCCAGCATTTT; CDR3 protein: CSVPENSNQPQHF
V gene: TRBV12-3/TRBV12-4; D gene: TRBD1; clone size: few; J gene: TRBJ2-1; CDR3 DNA: TGTGCCAGCAGTTATGAGGGGACAGGGTCGGATGAGCAGTTCTTC; CDR3 protein: CASSYEGTGSDEQFF
V gene: TRBV29-1; D gene: TRBD2; clone size: NA; J gene: TRBJ2-5; CDR3 DNA: TGCAGCGCAGCGTCCGGGACTAGCGGGGGAGAGACCCAGTACTTC; CDR3 protein: CSAASGTSGGETQYF
V gene: TRBV25-1; D gene: NA; clone size: NA; J gene: TRBJ2-3; CDR3 DNA: TGTGCCAGCAGCTTTAAAGGGGGGTATGGAGATACGCAGTATTTT; CDR3 protein: CASSFKGGYGDTQYF
V gene: TRBV12-3/TRBV12-4; D gene: NA; clone size: NA; J gene: TRBJ2-7; CDR3 DNA: TGTGCCAGCAGCTACTCCCCCTGGGAGCAGTACTTC; CDR3 protein: CASSYSPWEQYF
V gene: TRBV12-3/TRBV12-4; D gene: TRBD1; clone size: few; J gene: TRBJ1-1; CDR3 DNA: TGTGCCAGCAGACTCGACAGGGTGAACACTGAAGCTTTCTTT; CDR3 protein: CASRLDRVNTEAFF
V gene: TRBV28; D gene: TRBD1; clone size: NA; J gene: TRBJ1-1; CDR3 DNA: TGTGCCAGCAGTCCTCCCAGGGGGAGCGGGGCTGAAGCTTTCTTT; CDR3 protein: CASSPPRGSGAEAFF
V gene: TRBV9; D gene: NA; clone size: few; J gene: TRBJ2-7; CDR3 DNA: TGTGCCAGCAGCCCAAGGGGGACTGGGGGCCACGAGCAGTACTTC; CDR3 protein: CASSPRGTGGHEQYF
V gene: TRBV11-2; D gene: TRBD2; clone size: NA; J gene: TRBJ2-3; CDR3 DNA: TGTGCCAGCAGCCCAGGACTAGCGGGGGGGCGGGATACGCAGTATTTT; CDR3 protein: CASSPGLAGGRDTQYF
V gene: TRBV12-3/TRBV12-4; D gene: NA; clone size: NA; J gene: TRBJ2-7; CDR3 DNA: TGTGCCAGCAGTTTATCCCCCGAGCAGTACTTC; CDR3 protein: CASSLSPEQYF
V gene: TRBV12-3/TRBV12-4; D gene: NA; clone size: NA; J gene: TRBJ2-2; CDR3 DNA: TGTGCCAGCTGTAGATCGGTTATATGGGACACCGGGGAGCTGTTTTTT; CDR3 protein: CASCRSVIWDTGELFF
V gene: TRBV12-3/TRBV12-4; D gene: NA; clone size: NA; J gene: TRBJ1-2; CDR3 DNA: TGTGCCAGCAGTCTCGATAAAGCCAGGGGATATGGCTACACCTTC; CDR3 protein: CASSLDKARGYGYTF
V gene: TRBV27; D gene: TRBD1; clone size: NA; J gene: TRBJ2-7; CDR3 DNA: TGTGCCAGCAACCCGGCCGGGACAGGGGGCTCCCACGAGCAGTACTTC; CDR3 protein: CASNPAGTGGSHEQYF
V gene: TRBV20-1; D gene: TRBD1; clone size: NA; J gene: TRBJ1-1; CDR3 DNA: TGCAGTGCTAGAGATTGGGGACAGGTGAGGAACACTGAAGCTTTCTTT; CDR3 protein: CSARDWGQVRNTEAFF
V gene: TRBV20-1; D gene: NA; clone size: NA; J gene: TRBJ1-1; CDR3 DNA: TGCAGTGCTCGCGGGGGCAGGAGGAGCACTGAAGCTTTCTTT; CDR3 protein: CSARGGRRSTEAFF